This entry describes one T cell receptor (beta chain). Per germline, CDR1 SGHRS and CDR2 YFSETQ. The ends lost 5 bases at V and 3 bases at J; junction bases unmatched: 7. The CDR3 loop spans 15 amino acids. Methods used by the authors: Amplification with reference gene primers provided the estimates of nucleated cell counts. Generated by immunoSEQ multiplex PCR, the TCRdb table keeps only in-frame clones and is missing some. Clone size and the V and J calls come from that table; the DNA yielded D and trimming. The sample includes approximately 280,000 clones, around 87% of them seen just once. This specimen belongs to a study of blood T cell repertoires in COVID-19. Study overall: There were acute and convalescent COVID-19 samples, and they came from the United States, Italy and Spain. PBMCs, B-cell-depleted T cells, or T cells provided the cDNA or gDNA that made up the material.

This chain links TRBV5-1 with TRBJ2-1, with TRBD1 identical over 8 bases. The sample consisted of peripheral blood. The TCR comes from a woman in her 30s who had recovered from COVID-19. In nucleotides, the CDR3 is TGCGCCAGCAGTTCGACAGGGGCGAACTACAATGAGCAGTTCTTC. The encoded protein is CASSSTGANYNEQFF.